A selection of T cell receptor beta chains follows, all from one sample in a study of cytomegalovirus exposure and HLA in healthy donors. Data came from immunoSEQ multiplex PCR; TCRdb stores just in-frame clones and leaves some out. Found here are under 200,000 clones, roughly 80% of them singletons; the top ten hold 1.5% to 2%. The specimen sequenced was PBMCs. The receptors come from a woman aged 18-29 years in good health and CMV-seronegative. Both conserved end residues are part of each CDR3. Each record gives: D gene, V gene, J gene, clone size, CDR3 protein, CDR3 DNA. D genes are given only for firm matches. A row's size may be missing; if present it is once, few, many or a size class.

>TRBD1|TRBV4-2|TRBJ2-7|once
CASSGTETPYEQYF
TGTGCCAGCAGCGGGACAGAGACCCCCTACGAGCAGTACTTC
>TRBD1|TRBV5-1|TRBJ2-7|-
CASSPTGCEQYF
TGCGCCAGCAGCCCGACAGGGTGCGAGCAGTACTTC
>-|TRBV28|TRBJ2-7|once
CASSYEYEQYF
TGTGCCAGCAGTTATGAGTACGAGCAGTACTTC
>TRBD2|TRBV27|TRBJ2-3|-
CASSFGTSGGTDTQYF
TGTGCCAGCAGTTTCGGGACTAGCGGAGGCACAGATACGCAGTATTTT
>TRBD2|TRBV6-5|TRBJ2-1|-
CASSQTSGRADEQFF
TGTGCCAGCAGTCAGACTAGCGGGAGGGCCGATGAGCAGTTCTTC
>-|TRBV7-9|TRBJ1-3|-
CASTRGARGANTIYF
TGTGCCAGCACCCGGGGTGCCAGGGGAGCAAACACCATATATTTT
>TRBD1|TRBV28|TRBJ2-7|-
CASTPGGRGREQYF
TGTGCCAGCACCCCCGGAGGCAGGGGGCGCGAGCAGTACTTC
>-|TRBV19|TRBJ1-2|-
CASSIDGGRDGYTF
TGTGCCAGTAGTATCGACGGGGGAAGGGATGGCTACACCTTC
>-|TRBV5-1|TRBJ1-1|few
CASSLAQGNTEAFF
TGCGCCAGCAGCTTAGCTCAGGGGAACACTGAAGCTTTCTTT
>TRBD1|TRBV19|TRBJ1-2|-
CASSIDRGRGYGYTF
TGTGCCAGTAGTATCGACAGGGGGCGAGGATATGGCTACACCTTC
>-|TRBV10-3|TRBJ1-5|-
CAISTTRGLYQPQHF
TGTGCCATCAGTACAACCAGGGGTCTATATCAGCCCCAGCATTTT
>TRBD1|TRBV5-1|TRBJ1-4|-
CASSKTGTGGALTNEKLFF
TGCGCCAGCAGCAAGACCGGGACAGGGGGCGCGTTGACTAATGAAAAACTGTTTTTT
>-|TRBV5-4|TRBJ1-4|few
CASSVFQGTNEKLFF
TGTGCCAGCAGCGTATTCCAGGGAACTAATGAAAAACTGTTTTTT
>-|TRBV19|TRBJ1-1|-
CASSLKDGGLGEAFF
TGTGCCAGTAGTCTCAAGGACGGCGGGCTGGGAGAAGCTTTCTTT
>TRBD2|TRBV19|TRBJ2-3|-
CASSIWEGDTQYF
TGTGCCAGTAGTATATGGGAGGGAGATACGCAGTATTTT
>TRBD2|TRBV7-2|TRBJ2-7|-
CASSLGSSGTSSYEQYF
TGTGCCAGCAGCTTAGGGTCCTCCGGGACTAGCTCCTACGAGCAGTACTTC
>TRBD2|TRBV15|TRBJ2-1|-
CATSREEGVLAGDNEQFF
TGTGCCACCAGCAGAGAGGAGGGGGTCCTAGCGGGAGACAATGAGCAGTTCTTC
>-|TRBV28|TRBJ1-3|-
CASSFYRSGNTIYF
TGTGCCAGCAGTTTTTACAGGTCTGGAAACACCATATATTTT
>TRBD1|TRBV29-1|TRBJ2-7|-
CSVEDRDRPYEQYF
TGCAGCGTTGAAGATAGGGACAGGCCCTACGAGCAGTACTTC
>TRBD1|TRBV7-9|TRBJ1-1|-
CASSLGARGRTEAFF
TGTGCCAGCAGCTTAGGGGCCAGGGGGCGCACTGAAGCTTTCTTT
>-|TRBV19|TRBJ2-4|-
CASSINSLSENIQYF
TGTGCCAGTAGTATAAACAGCTTGTCGGAAAACATTCAGTACTTC
>TRBD2|TRBV5-5|TRBJ2-7|-
CASSLGGTSGASYEQYF
TGTGCCAGCAGCTTGGGGGGGACTAGCGGAGCCTCCTACGAGCAGTACTTC
>-|TRBV6-5|TRBJ1-2|-
CASSLTVNYGYTF
TGTGCCAGCAGCTTAACTGTGAACTATGGCTACACCTTC
>TRBD2|TRBV6-5|TRBJ2-1|-
CASTLAGPVDEQFF
TGTGCCAGCACCCTAGCGGGGCCCGTTGATGAGCAGTTCTTC
>-|TRBV23-1|TRBJ2-7|-
CASSQAREHEQYF
TGCGCCAGCAGTCAGGCCAGGGAACACGAGCAGTACTTC
>-|TRBV4-2|TRBJ2-1|-
CASSQDERNNEQFF
TGTGCCAGCAGCCAAGATGAGCGGAACAATGAGCAGTTCTTC
>TRBD1|TRBV4-2|TRBJ2-2|once
CASSQGTGPNTGELFF
TGTGCCAGCAGCCAAGGGACAGGACCGAACACCGGGGAGCTGTTTTTT
>-|TRBV5-6|TRBJ2-3|few
CASSLVSQGSHTDTQYF
TGTGCCAGCAGCTTGGTCTCGCAGGGGTCACACACAGATACGCAGTATTTT
>TRBD1|TRBV7-8|TRBJ2-5|-
CASSLEGTGRETQYF
TGTGCCAGCAGCTTAGAAGGGACAGGGAGAGAGACCCAGTACTTC
>-|TRBV5-5|TRBJ2-4|few
CASSLVGVGEVWNIQYF
TGTGCCAGCAGCTTGGTCGGTGTTGGGGAGGTATGGAACATTCAGTACTTC
>-|TRBV7-2|TRBJ1-2|-
CASSLEPDSTYGYTF
TGTGCCAGCAGCCTCGAGCCCGACAGTACCTATGGCTACACCTTC
>-|TRBV4-1|TRBJ1-5|few
CASSQAAVEGRNQPQHF
TGCGCCAGCAGCCAAGCCGCGGTGGAGGGCCGCAATCAGCCCCAGCATTTT
>-|TRBV28|TRBJ1-4|-
CASSPLVGGGEKLFF
TGTGCCAGCAGTCCCTTAGTAGGGGGGGGAGAAAAACTGTTTTTT
>TRBD1|TRBV7-9|TRBJ2-7|-
CASSSQGTGYEQYF
TGTGCCAGCAGCTCACAAGGGACAGGTTACGAGCAGTACTTC
>-|TRBV5-6|TRBJ2-5|once
CASSFRDILQETQYF
TGTGCCAGCAGCTTCCGGGACATCCTACAAGAGACCCAGTACTTC
>-|TRBV11-2|TRBJ2-1|-
CASSLVYLADNEQFF
TGTGCCAGCAGCTTAGTCTACCTAGCAGACAATGAGCAGTTCTTC
>TRBD1|TRBV7-2|TRBJ2-5|-
CASSALQGTQETQYF
TGTGCCAGCAGCGCCTTACAGGGGACCCAAGAGACCCAGTACTTC
>-|TRBV10-3|TRBJ2-7|-
CAISEDRRPYEQYF
TGTGCCATCAGTGAGGACAGGCGTCCCTACGAGCAGTACTTC
>TRBD1|TRBV30|TRBJ1-1|-
CAWSPGQGFTEAFF
TGTGCCTGGAGTCCCGGACAGGGATTCACTGAAGCTTTCTTT
>-|TRBV5-4|TRBJ2-1|-
CASSLGARGGNNEQFF
TGTGCCAGCAGCTTGGGAGCCAGGGGAGGGAACAATGAGCAGTTCTTC
>TRBD1|TRBV2|TRBJ1-5|few
CASSGTGRVSNQPQHF
TGTGCCAGCAGCGGGACAGGGAGGGTGAGCAATCAGCCCCAGCATTTT
>-|TRBV7-9|TRBJ2-1|-
CASSPIGSTGGEQFF
TGTGCCAGCAGCCCCATCGGGAGTACAGGCGGTGAGCAGTTCTTC
>-|TRBV7-6|TRBJ2-7|-
CASSPSGFSYEQYF
TGTGCCAGCAGCCCCAGCGGTTTCTCCTACGAGCAGTACTTC
>-|TRBV5-6|TRBJ2-5|-
CASIKWRRVKTQYF
TGTGCCAGCATTAAGTGGCGCAGGGTCAAGACCCAGTACTTC
>TRBD1|TRBV5-1|TRBJ1-6|-
CASSAEGGKSSPLHF
TGCGCCAGCAGCGCAGAAGGGGGCAAAAGTTCACCCCTCCACTTT
>-|TRBV7-2|TRBJ2-2|-
CASSLAQGGTGELFF
TGTGCCAGCAGCTTAGCACAGGGAGGGACCGGGGAGCTGTTTTTT
>-|TRBV18|TRBJ2-7|few
CASSLNYLAKERPYEQYF
TGTGCCAGCTCACTGAATTACCTCGCAAAAGAGCGGCCATACGAGCAGTACTTC
>TRBD2|TRBV5-4|TRBJ2-5|-
CASSLAGGRAVTATQYF
TGTGCCAGCAGCTTGGCCGGCGGGAGGGCCGTCACCGCGACCCAGTACTTC
>TRBD1|TRBV27|TRBJ2-6|-
CASSLTGTGISGANVLTF
TGTGCCAGCAGTTTAACCGGGACAGGGATCTCTGGGGCCAACGTCCTGACTTTC